Listed here is a single TCR beta chain. Nothing much larger sits one base from this clone, and base qualities are not available. TCR-alpha and TCR-beta chains were sequenced unpaired, so chain pairing information was not available. TCR libraries were generated with the immunoSEQ multiplex PCR assay, using TCR-beta and/or TCR-alpha/delta assays for each sample. The amplified TCR libraries were sequenced on the Illumina high-throughput platform. As for the authors' bioinformatics: Clustering and dimensionality reduction relied on pairwise TCRdist distances among GMM-specific receptors from T cells that were either sorted ex vivo or expanded in vitro. Sequence motifs, defined by gene usage and CDR3 content, were tested for enrichment in tetramer-positive compared with tetramer-negative populations. The table comes from immuneACCESS by way of TCRdb, which keeps in-frame sequences with V and J called. Part of the clones is missing from these tables; in studies checked, under half for an unresolved V gene and the rest for unknown reasons. The V and J calls and the clone size are those of that table, but D and trimming were determined from the DNA. Present in this sample are more than 70,000 clones, roughly 93% of which were seen just once. The biggest ten clones account for over 1.5% of the sample.

The sample comes from a study of T cells in tuberculosis listed by TCRdb under 2018. For the study in its entirety: In the study, CD1B tetramers and high-throughput TCR immunosequencing were combined to characterize T cells specific for the mycobacterial lipid antigen glucose monomycolate (GMM).

Overall results and qualifications from the work: T cells that bind the CD1B-GMM tetramer with low affinity may have been missed by the stringent sort gate.

Thawed, overnight-rested PBMC were stained with GMM-loaded CD1B tetramer, a Live/Dead dye and anti-CD3, then sorted on a FACS Aria II. The CD1B tetramers were loaded with C32 glucose monomycolate that had been purified from Rhodococcus equi. Before cryopreservation, the PBMC used for tetramer sorting had been depleted of CD14-expressing monocytes as part of a separate study. Roughly 98,000 tetramer-negative cells were sorted from each donor and analyzed alongside the tetramer-positive cells. GMM-loaded CD1B tetramers were used to sort antigen-specific T cells from several healthy South African adults. This sequence was found in an adult woman with latent tuberculosis. What was sequenced was CD1b-GMM tetramer-negative cells sorted from PBMCs. Interpreted using the paper, the cell subset or site label stands for: T cells not binding CD1B-GMM tetramer, sorted from same donor.

The CDR3 region reads CASSSPGQGPDQPQHF. The nucleotides read TGTGCCAGCAGTTCCCCGGGACAGGGCCCCGATCAGCCCCAGCATTTT. The sequence joins TRBV27 to TRBJ1-5, and 9 junctional nucleotides match TRBD1. The germline V gene (reference sequence) yields MNHEY for CDR1 and SMNVEV for CDR2. Counted from cysteine to phenylalanine, this CDR3 has 16 amino acids. The CDR3 DNA has 48 bases and is translated from base 1. V trim: 4 bases; J trim: 5 bases; unmatched bases: 9.